This entry lists 24 T cell receptor beta chains sequenced from one sample in a study of identifying expanded T cells in peripheral blood. Data came from immunoSEQ multiplex PCR; TCRdb stores just in-frame clones and leaves some out. This repertoire shows tens of thousands of clones, around 89% found once; its top ten account for roughly 19%. Sequencing used blood. These receptors were taken from a person between 18 and 69 years old in good health.

The chain combines TRBV2 with TRBJ1-1; 8 positions agree with TRBD1. The CDR3 is made up of 14 amino acids. V lost 7 bases, J lost 3 bases, and 7 bases stayed unmatched. Looked up from germline, CDR1 is SNHLY and CDR2 is FYNNEI. The CDR3 nucleotides read TGTGCCAGCACGCCTCAGGGGGCCTACACTGAAGCTTTCTTT. It yields the protein CASTPQGAYTEAFF.

The chain uses TRBV25-1 and TRBJ2-7; 11 nucleotides align to TRBD2. The CDR3 runs to 14 residues. The trim removed 5 bases at V and 3 bases at J, leaving 3 bases unmatched. Per the germline V gene, CDR1 is MGHDK and CDR2 is SYGVNS. The CDR3 coding sequence is TGTGCCAGCAGTTCGACTAGCGGGAACTACGAGCAGTACTTC. Translating gives CASSSTSGNYEQYF.

A single count supports this clone. The V call is TRBV4-1, the J call TRBJ2-3, with 11 bases lining up with TRBD2. The CDR3 runs 15 residues. Germline V CDR1 and CDR2: MGHRA, YSYEKL. V dropped 6 bases and J dropped 1; count of bases not matched to a gene: 3. The CDR3: CASSLSGGGTDTQYF. The CDR3 nucleotides read TGCGCCAGCAGTCTTAGCGGGGGGGGCACAGATACGCAGTATTTT.

J is TRBJ2-7 and V is TRBV19; a possible D gene is TRBD1 (5 bases). The V gene lost 4 bases and the J gene lost 1 base, with 14 bases spanning the gap. CDR1 and CDR2 from the germline V gene are LNHDA and SQIVND (reference sequence). The CDR3 consists of 15 residues. CDR3 nucleotides: TGTGCCAGTAGTACCTGGGGCGGAACTTCCTACGAGCAGTACTTC. It encodes CASSTWGGTSYEQYF.

The rearrangement joins TRBV28 to TRBJ2-2; D possibly corresponds to TRBD1 (5 bases). CDR1 MDHEN and CDR2 SYDVKM come from the germline V gene. Between the trimmed V and J ends, which lost 5 bases and 5 bases, there was a span of 18 bases. The CDR3 is made up of 16 amino acids. The CDR3 DNA is TGTGCCAGCAGTCCACAGGATGGGGTGGGGACCGGGGAGCTGTTTTTT. This gives the protein CASSPQDGVGTGELFF.

This chain uses TRBV6-1 with TRBJ2-2, with D tentatively TRBD1 or TRBD2 (5 bases each). Germline CDR1 reads MNHNS; CDR2 reads SASEGT. V was shortened by 3 bases and J by 6 bases, with 14 bases between the two germline ends. The CDR3 is 15 amino acids. The CDR3 is CASSDKPGTPGELFF. DNA of the CDR3: TGTGCCAGCAGTGATAAACCCGGGACCCCCGGGGAGCTGTTTTTT.

V gene TRBV11-2 combines with J gene TRBJ2-7; D gene uncertain. The V end lost 5 bases, the J end lost 2 bases, and 13 bases lay between the germline ends. CDR1 is SGHAT and CDR2 is FQNNGV in the germline V gene. This CDR3 region has 14 residues. CDR3 in amino acids: CASSPAVWAYEQYF. The CDR3 DNA reads as TGTGCCAGCAGCCCCGCCGTGTGGGCCTACGAGCAGTACTTC. Using reference TRBV11-2 and TRBJ2-7 for the parts outside the CDR3, the full variable domain is EAGVAQSPRYKIIEKRQSVAFWCNPISGHATLYWYQQILGQGPKLLIQFQNNGVVDDSQLPKDRFSAERLKGVDSTLKIQPAKLEDSAVYLCASSPAVWAYEQYFGPGTRLTVT.

In its sample, this clone was seen a few times. This sequence joins TRBV6-1 and TRBJ2-3, with a possible D match to TRBD2 (7 bases). The CDR3 sequence is 14 residues long. Trimming shortened V by 6 bases and J by 2 bases, and 12 bases separated the two germline ends. Looked up from germline, CDR1 is MNHNS and CDR2 is SASEGT. Written as DNA, the CDR3 is TGTGCCAGCAGGCGGGGGCGCGACACAGATACGCAGTATTTT. The encoded protein is CASRRGRDTDTQYF.

The rearrangement joins TRBV28 to TRBJ2-1; TRBD2 matches at 14 bases. Germline CDR1 is MDHEN and CDR2 is SYDVKM. V shed 2 bases and J 15 bases; nucleotides not matched to a gene: 9. CDR3 size: 15 residues. The CDR3: CASSLGLAGGPEAFF. DNA of the CDR3: TGTGCCAGCAGTTTAGGACTAGCGGGGGGCCCGGAGGCGTTCTTC.

This chain connects TRBV7-2 to TRBJ1-1; D gene ambiguous. Germline lookup yields CDR1 SGHTA and CDR2 FQGNSA. The CDR3 consists of 14 residues. V was cut by 2 bases and J by 0 bases, with 7 bases left in between. The CDR3 region is CASSLSGMNTEAFF. The DNA for the CDR3 is TGTGCCAGCAGCTTATCGGGGATGAACACTGAAGCTTTCTTT.

This chain joins TRBV18 and TRBJ1-1; possibly TRBD1 for D (5 bases). Germline CDR1 reads KGHSH; CDR2 reads LQKENI. The length of the CDR3 is 17 residues. The V end lost 2 bases, the J end lost 0 bases, and 16 bases lay between the germline ends. CDR3: CASSPGVGRIMNTEAFF. The CDR3 coding sequence is TGTGCCAGCTCACCAGGGGTGGGACGTATCATGAACACTGAAGCTTTCTTT.

J is TRBJ2-5 and V is TRBV19; the D is unclear. Germline CDR1 LNHDA, CDR2 SQIVND (reference sequence). CDR3 length equals 15 residues. Trimming took 2 bases from V and 5 from J, leaving 15 bases between them. Here the CDR3 reads CASSITVRFAETQYF. The CDR3 DNA follows: TGTGCCAGTAGTATAACGGTACGGTTCGCGGAGACCCAGTACTTC.

The chain employs TRBV11-2 and TRBJ2-7; 9 nucleotides line up with TRBD2. V was clipped by 2 bases and J by 4 bases; unmatched bases: 3. Germline V CDR1 and CDR2: SGHAT, FQNNGV. This CDR3 contains 14 residues. In nucleotides, the CDR3 is TGTGCCAGCAGCTTAAGTCTAGCGGGGTACGAGCAGTACTTC. Translation: CASSLSLAGYEQYF.

The J gene is TRBJ1-5, the V gene TRBV19, with a possible D match to TRBD1 (5 bases). CDR3 length: 14 residues. The V end was cut by 5 bases, the J end by 7 bases, with 15 bases between. The V gene's germline CDR1 is LNHDA and CDR2 SQIVND (reference sequence). CDR3 amino acids: CASSLQEGQQPQHF. The CDR3 coding sequence is TGTGCCAGTAGTTTACAGGAGGGCCAACAGCCCCAGCATTTT.

This rearrangement joins TRBV19 to TRBJ1-5; no definite D call. Germline CDR1 reads LNHDA; CDR2 reads SQIVND (reference sequence). The ends were cut back, 5 bases at V and 5 bases at J, with 13 bases in the middle. The CDR3 consists of 14 residues. As DNA, the CDR3 is TGTGCCAGTAGTTCCCGACAAGGCTATCAGCCCCAGCATTTT. Translating it yields CASSSRQGYQPQHF.

V and J are TRBV2 and TRBJ2-5; TRBD2 aligns across 10 bases. V shed 7 bases and J 5 bases; nucleotides not matched to a gene: 7. The CDR3 runs to 14 residues. Germline values: CDR1 SNHLY, CDR2 FYNNEI. The CDR3 protein is CASMPGLAIETQYF. As DNA, the CDR3 is TGTGCCAGCATGCCGGGACTAGCGATCGAGACCCAGTACTTC.

The CDR3 nucleotides are TGTGCCAGCAGCCAATGGACTGCCGAAGAGACCCAGTACTTC. The encoded protein is CASSQWTAEETQYF. The chain links TRBV16 to TRBJ2-5; maybe TRBD2 (5 bases). The germline gives CDR1 KGHSY, CDR2 FQNENV. With 1 base removed from V and 3 bases from J, the gap between germline ends came to 9 bases. The CDR3 covers 14 residues.

The V gene is TRBV6-5, the J gene TRBJ2-5; perhaps TRBD2 as D (5 bases). The V gene's germline CDR1 is MNHEY and CDR2 SVGAGI. Trimming took off 7 bases at V and 1 base at J, with 13 bases between the two ends. The CDR3 is 14 residues long. The CDR3 bases are TGTGCCAGCAACCAGCTAGGAGGCCAAGAGACCCAGTACTTC. Its translation is CASNQLGGQETQYF.

This chain uses TRBV4-2 with TRBJ1-6; no clear D. Between the trimmed V and J ends, which lost 0 bases and 0 bases, there was a span of 12 bases. CDR3 length: 18 residues. Germline V CDR1 and CDR2: LGHNA, YNFKEQ. The CDR3 here is CASSQDTVYSSYNSPLHF. CDR3 coding DNA: TGTGCCAGCAGCCAAGACACGGTATACAGCTCCTATAATTCACCCCTCCACTTT.

J is TRBJ1-1 and V is TRBV27, with a possible D match to TRBD1 (6 bases). Germline-derived CDR1 and CDR2 are MNHEY and SMNVEV (reference sequence). Trimming pared 1 base from V and 9 bases from J, leaving 18 bases between. CDR3 length: 15 residues. Here the CDR3 DNA reads TGTGCCAGCAGTTTATTCCCCCACAGGGCTCAACAAGCTTTCTTT. Its translation is CASSLFPHRAQQAFF.

The rearrangement links TRBV5-5 to TRBJ1-5, with 7 bases fitting TRBD1. With V trimmed by 0 bases and J by 2 bases, 14 bases remained unmatched. The V gene's germline CDR1 is SGHKS and CDR2 YYEKEE (reference sequence). The CDR3 covers 19 residues. CDR3 nucleotide sequence: TGTGCCAGCAGCTTGGCCTGGACAGGCGCTCTTCGGGGCAATCAGCCCCAGCATTTT. As protein: CASSLAWTGALRGNQPQHF. Together with reference TRBV5-5 and TRBJ1-5, the CDR3 gives the full variable domain: DAGVTQSPTHLIKTRGQQVTLRCSPISGHKSVSWYQQVLGQGPQFIFQYYEKEERGRGNFPDRFSARQFPNYSSELNVNALLLGDSALYLCASSLAWTGALRGNQPQHFGDGTRLSIL.

V and J are TRBV6-5 and TRBJ1-6; D is possibly TRBD1 (5 bases). This CDR3 has 14 residues. Trimming removed 3 bases at V and 9 bases at J, with 12 bases between. The germline gives CDR1 MNHEY, CDR2 SVGAGI. The DNA for the CDR3 is TGTGCCAGCAGTTATTACAGGAGGGCTTCACCCCTCCACTTT. It is translated as CASSYYRRASPLHF.

This chain joins TRBV5-4 and TRBJ2-2, with TRBD2 identical over 13 bases. Germline trimming cut 4 bases from V and 1 base from J; bases unmatched to any gene: 10. Per germline, CDR1 SGHNT and CDR2 YYREEE (reference sequence). The CDR3 length is 19 residues. DNA of the CDR3: TGTGCCAGCAGCGGTTGGACTAGCGGGGGCCACAAGAACACCGGGGAGCTGTTTTTT. Its translation: CASSGWTSGGHKNTGELFF.

The V gene is TRBV30, the J gene TRBJ1-2; perhaps TRBD1 as D (5 bases). Trimming shortened V by 0 bases and J by 8 bases, and 7 bases separated the two germline ends. The V gene's germline CDR1 is GTSNPN and CDR2 SVGIG (reference sequence). The CDR3 contains 11 residues. CDR3 protein: CAWSVGAGYTF. CDR3 sequence (DNA): TGTGCCTGGAGTGTAGGGGCAGGCTACACCTTC. The variable domain in full, with the rest retrieved from reference TRBV30 and TRBJ1-2, is SQTIHQWPATLVQPVGSPLSLECTVEGTSNPNLYWYRQAAGRGLQLLFYSVGIGQISSEVPQNLSASRPQDRQFILSSKKLLLSDSGFYLCAWSVGAGYTFGSGTRLTVV.